The 3 T cell receptor beta chains presented below share a single source sample, sequenced in a study of shared clonotypes between healthy human individuals. Profiled with immunoSEQ multiplex PCR; TCRdb holds only in-frame clones, not every one. The sample holds 1,400,000 or so clones; approximately 98.5% are singletons and the top ten take roughly 0.36%. Sequenced: naive CD4+ T cells sorted from blood. Subset in this sample: CD45RA+ positively selected. These receptors originate from a man aged 25-45 years in good health.

This chain links TRBV6-4 with TRBJ1-1; D not resolved. CDR3 length equals 13 residues. CDR1 MRHNA and CDR2 SNTAGT come from the germline V gene. Deletions cut 4 bases from V and 3 bases from J, with 9 bases between. The CDR3 nucleotides read TGTGCCAGCAGTGCCTGGAGCTACACTGAAGCTTTCTTT. It yields the protein CASSAWSYTEAFF.

V usage is TRBV11-2 and J usage is TRBJ2-2; TRBD2 matches at 11 bases. Trimming cost V 4 bases and J 4 bases; bases outside gene matches: 8. This CDR3 has 17 amino acids. Germline-derived CDR1 and CDR2 are SGHAT and FQNNGV. The CDR3 spells CASSSFPGLAVTGELFF. The CDR3 DNA follows: TGTGCCAGCAGCTCATTTCCGGGACTAGCGGTCACCGGGGAGCTGTTTTTT.

This clone was recorded only once. This rearrangement joins TRBV5-1 to TRBJ2-7, with a tentative D call TRBD2 (5 bases). V lost 4 bases, J lost 3 bases, and 11 bases lay in between. Looked up from germline, CDR1 is SGHRS and CDR2 is YFSETQ. This CDR3 has 13 residues. The CDR3 DNA is TGCGCCAGCAGCCCCGGGGTGCTCTACGAGCAGTACTTC. It codes for CASSPGVLYEQYF.